Shown below are 31 T cell receptor beta chains from a single sample sequenced in a study of T cell changes during pregnancy in multiple sclerosis. Using immunoSEQ multiplex PCR, the repertoire was profiled, and TCRdb retains in-frame clones only, with some absent. Of approximately 100,000 clones in the sample, more than 90% are singletons; the top ten hold about 3.4%. Here the sequenced sample was peripheral blood, taken in the second trimester of pregnancy. Receptors were obtained from a female donor with multiple sclerosis, enrolled in a pregnancy study.

The V call is TRBV5-4, the J call TRBJ2-3; D might be TRBD2 (5 bases). V lost 5 bases to trimming and J lost 0 bases, with 10 bases between them. Germline V gene lookup returns CDR1 SGHNT and CDR2 YYREEE (reference sequence). The CDR3 has 14 amino acids. The CDR3 loop is CASRAGTSTDTQYF. As DNA, the CDR3 is TGTGCCAGCAGGGCGGGTACTAGCACAGATACGCAGTATTTT.

V gene TRBV9 combines with J gene TRBJ2-1, with 11 bases that match TRBD2. The CDR3 contains 15 residues. Trimming at V came to 6 bases and at J to 3 bases, leaving 5 bases not matched to a gene. Germline values: CDR1 SGDLS, CDR2 YYNGEE. The chain's CDR3 is CASTPGTSGYNEQFF. Here the CDR3 DNA reads TGTGCCAGCACACCCGGGACTAGCGGCTACAATGAGCAGTTCTTC.

This clone came up once. CDR3 in DNA: TGTGCCAGTAGTATAAGGGGGCGCGAGCCCCAGCATTTT. Translated, it gives CASSIRGREPQHF. The chain joins TRBV19 to TRBJ1-5; 7 bases align to TRBD1. The CDR3 is 13 residues long. Germline CDR1 and CDR2: LNHDA and SQIVND (reference sequence). V gave up 2 bases and J gave up 8 bases; unmatched junction bases: 3.

J is TRBJ2-5 and V is TRBV7-6; D is possibly TRBD1 (6 bases). Germline V gives CDR1 SGHVS, CDR2 FNYEAQ. The CDR3 sequence is 14 residues long. V dropped 2 bases and J dropped 4 bases, with 11 bases sitting between them. CDR3 protein: CASSLYRAGETQYF. The CDR3 bases are TGTGCCAGCAGCTTATACAGGGCTGGAGAGACCCAGTACTTC. Drawing the rest from reference TRBV7-6 and TRBJ2-5, the complete variable domain is GAGVSQSPRYKVTKRGQDVALRCDPISGHVSLYWYRQALGQGPEFLTYFNYEAQQDKSGLPNDRFSAERPEGSISTLTIQRTEQRDSAMYRCASSLYRAGETQYFGPGTRLLVL.

The chain has TRBV6-6 and TRBJ2-3; 7 nucleotides match TRBD2. The CDR3 extends over 14 amino acids. The V segment lost 7 bases and the J segment 2 bases; nucleotides outside the gene matches: 6. CDR1 and CDR2 from the germline V gene are MNHNY and SVGAGI (reference sequence). CDR3 sequence (DNA): TGTGCCAGCAAAAGGGAGGGAAACACAGATACGCAGTATTTT. Its translation: CASKREGNTDTQYF.

The chain recombines TRBV6-1 with TRBJ1-2; TRBD1 matches 7 bases. The CDR3 has 14 residues. Germline loops: CDR1 MNHNS, CDR2 SASEGT. V lost 6 bases and J lost 9; bases outside the gene matches: 13. CDR3 region: CASSISTGTESYTF. The CDR3 DNA follows: TGTGCCAGCAGCATCTCTACCGGGACAGAAAGCTACACCTTC.

This chain joins TRBV6-1 and TRBJ1-3; 8 nucleotides match TRBD1. The CDR3 covers 14 residues. The V gene's germline CDR1 is MNHNS and CDR2 SASEGT. V lost 6 bases and J lost 4; bases outside the gene matches: 5. CDR3 residues: CASSGQGRGNTIYF. The DNA of the CDR3 is TGTGCCAGCAGCGGACAGGGACGAGGAAACACCATATATTTT.

This clone was counted a few times. The CDR3 DNA reads TGTGCCAGTAGACAAAACAGGGAAGCTTTCTTT. Translating gives CASRQNREAFF. The V call is TRBV19, the J call TRBJ1-1; maybe TRBD1 (5 bases). Trimming removed 6 bases at V and 8 bases at J, with 10 bases between. The CDR3 spans 11 residues. Germline V gene lookup returns CDR1 LNHDA and CDR2 SQIVND (reference sequence).

This clone was counted a single time. The chain is built from TRBV18 and TRBJ1-3; TRBD1 might be the D (6 bases). Germline CDR1 KGHSH, CDR2 LQKENI. The CDR3 has 16 amino acids. The germline V and J ends were trimmed by 5 bases and 0 bases, with 14 bases remaining between them. The CDR3 protein is CASSIGTPSSGNTIYF. CDR3 DNA: TGTGCCAGCTCAATCGGGACACCCAGCTCTGGAAACACCATATATTTT. Filled out from reference TRBV18 and TRBJ1-3, the complete variable domain reads NAGVMQNPRHLVRRRGQEARLRCSPMKGHSHVYWYRQLPEEGLKFMVYLQKENIIDESGMPKERFSAEFPKEGPSILRIQQVVRGDSAAYFCASSIGTPSSGNTIYFGEGSWLTVV.

This chain connects TRBV5-1 to TRBJ2-2, with a possible D match to TRBD2 (5 bases). The germline V gene has CDR1 SGHRS and CDR2 YFSETQ. The CDR3 totals 16 residues. V was clipped by 0 bases and J by 0 bases, with 9 bases between them. The CDR3: CASSLVIATNTGELFF. DNA of the CDR3: TGCGCCAGCAGCTTGGTCATAGCGACGAACACCGGGGAGCTGTTTTTT.

The chain links TRBV5-8 to TRBJ2-3, with 8 bases identical to TRBD2. Germline V CDR1 and CDR2: SGHTS, YDEGEE. After removal of 4 bases from V and 4 bases from J, the junction contained 11 bases not matched to a gene. The CDR3 runs 16 residues. CDR3 sequence reads: CASSPNVAGTSDTQYF. In DNA form, the CDR3 reads TGTGCCAGCAGCCCCAATGTAGCGGGAACTTCAGATACGCAGTATTTT.

V gene TRBV11-1 combines with J gene TRBJ2-1; possible D gene TRBD2, 7 bases. V lost 2 bases, J lost 9 bases, and 11 bases lay in between. CDR3 length equals 13 residues. Germline V gives CDR1 SGHAT, CDR2 FQDESV (reference sequence). CDR3 bases: TGTGCCAGCAGCTTACGGGGGGCGGGTGAGCAGTTCTTC. This translates into CASSLRGAGEQFF. Drawing the rest from reference TRBV11-1 and TRBJ2-1, the complete variable domain is EAEVAQSPRYKITEKSQAVAFWCDPISGHATLYWYRQILGQGPELLVQFQDESVVDDSQLPKDRFSAERLKGVDSTLKIQPAELGDSAMYLCASSLRGAGEQFFGPGTRLTVL.

V is TRBV9 and J is TRBJ2-7, with a weak D call TRBD2 (5 bases). CDR1 SGDLS and CDR2 YYNGEE come from the germline V gene. Trimming shortened V by 0 bases and J by 7 bases, and 11 bases separated the two germline ends. This CDR3 is built from 13 residues. This CDR3 is CASSVDPGREQYF. The DNA for the CDR3 is TGTGCCAGCAGCGTAGATCCGGGGAGAGAGCAGTACTTC.

The rearrangement joins TRBV11-2 to TRBJ1-1, with TRBD1 matching over 8 bases. This CDR3 comprises 13 residues. The V gene end was trimmed by 4 bases and the J gene end by 7 bases; junction bases not matched to a gene: 5. Per germline, CDR1 SGHAT and CDR2 FQNNGV. The CDR3 here is CASSWDRSYEAFF. CDR3 DNA sequence: TGTGCCAGCAGCTGGGACAGGAGCTATGAAGCTTTCTTT.

This chain uses TRBV28 with TRBJ1-1; D is undetermined. This CDR3 comprises 13 residues. Germline CDR1 MDHEN, CDR2 SYDVKM. Trimming removed 10 bases at V and 1 base at J, with 13 bases between. The chain's CDR3 is CATFETQNTEAFF. The CDR3 nucleotides read TGTGCCACGTTCGAGACACAGAACACTGAAGCTTTCTTT.

This CDR3 is CASSYFGGSSYEQYF. The DNA for the CDR3 is TGTGCCAGCAGTTACTTCGGCGGGTCCTCCTACGAGCAGTACTTC. This rearrangement joins TRBV6-5 to TRBJ2-7; TRBD2 might be the D (5 bases). V dropped 1 base and J dropped 0 bases, with 10 bases sitting between them. Germline-derived CDR1 and CDR2 are MNHEY and SVGAGI. This CDR3 is built from 15 residues.

This chain joins TRBV28 and TRBJ2-7; 9 nucleotides line up with TRBD1. CDR1 is MDHEN, CDR2 SYDVKM, per germline. This CDR3 has 16 residues. After removal of 5 bases from V and 3 bases from J, the junction contained 11 bases not matched to a gene. CDR3 DNA: TGTGCCAGCAGTCCCGTCAGCGGGACAGGGTTCTACGAGCAGTACTTC. It yields the protein CASSPVSGTGFYEQYF.

This chain uses TRBV5-1 with TRBJ1-1; unclear D gene. The CDR3 is made up of 14 amino acids. V lost 2 bases, J lost 2 bases, and 10 bases lay in between. Germline CDR1 and CDR2: SGHRS and YFSETQ. In DNA form, the CDR3 reads TGCGCCAGCAGCTTCAACAGTAGAAACACTGAAGCTTTCTTT. Its protein is CASSFNSRNTEAFF.

V gene TRBV7-9 combines with J gene TRBJ2-7, with a weak D call TRBD1 (8 bases). This CDR3 region has 15 residues. The ends were cut back, 5 bases at V and 3 bases at J, with 17 bases in the middle. Germline CDR1 SEHNR, CDR2 FQNEAQ (reference sequence). The CDR3 DNA reads as TGTGCCAGCAGCCCCACAGGGGGGGACTACTACGAGCAGTACTTC. This translates into CASSPTGGDYYEQYF.

V is TRBV28 and J is TRBJ2-1, with 8 bases that match TRBD1. V shed 10 bases, J shed 9 bases, and the junction held 11 bases outside the gene matches. The CDR3 runs to 13 residues. Germline V gene data show CDR1 as MDHEN and CDR2 as SYDVKM. CDR3 in amino acids: CATTRGRLGEQFF. The CDR3 nucleotides read TGTGCCACAACCAGGGGGCGCCTCGGTGAGCAGTTCTTC.

This rearrangement joins TRBV27 to TRBJ2-3; D is perhaps TRBD2 (6 bases). Germline CDR1 MNHEY, CDR2 SMNVEV (reference sequence). There are 18 residues in the CDR3. V lost 5 bases and J lost 6, with 27 bases in between. CDR3 DNA: TGTGCCAGCAGTACCCGACTAGTTTCGGGGGTAGTTTATGATACGCAGTATTTT. Its protein is CASSTRLVSGVVYDTQYF.

The sample holds many counts of this clone. The chain uses TRBV5-6 and TRBJ1-4; 8 bases match TRBD1. With V trimmed by 3 bases and J by 2 bases, 0 bases remained unmatched. Germline V CDR1 and CDR2: SGHDT, YYEEEE. This CDR3 is built from 14 residues. The CDR3 DNA follows: TGTGCCAGCAGCTGGACAGGGACTAATGAAAAACTGTTTTTT. Its translation is CASSWTGTNEKLFF.

V usage is TRBV13 and J usage is TRBJ2-7; no clear D. CDR1 PRHDT and CDR2 FYEKMQ come from the germline V gene (reference sequence). The CDR3 has 12 residues. The V end was cut by 7 bases, the J end by 12 bases, with 19 bases between. For the CDR3, the DNA is TGTGCCAGCACCCCTAGAAACGACTCTCCGTACTTC. Encoded protein: CASTPRNDSPYF.

The gene calls are TRBV6-5 and TRBJ2-3; tentatively, D is TRBD1 (6 bases). The CDR3 covers 15 residues. Trimming shortened V by 5 bases and J by 2 bases, and 14 bases separated the two germline ends. Per germline, CDR1 MNHEY and CDR2 SVGAGI. CDR3 coding DNA: TGTGCCAGCAGTCCCGGGACACTTATCACAGATACGCAGTATTTT. It encodes CASSPGTLITDTQYF.

This clone was picked up a small number of times. This chain uses TRBV2 with TRBJ2-3; 8 bases agree with TRBD1. Germline V lookup: CDR1 SNHLY, CDR2 FYNNEI. There are 13 residues in the CDR3. CDR3 protein: CAGQGVGTDTQYF. The CDR3 DNA reads as TGTGCAGGACAGGGAGTCGGAACAGATACGCAGTATTTT.

The rearrangement joins TRBV29-1 to TRBJ2-7; 7 nucleotides agree with TRBD2. The CDR3 consists of 13 residues. J gave up 3 bases and V 7 bases, and 9 bases lay outside the gene matches. The germline CDR1 and CDR2 sequences are SQVTM and ANQGSEA. DNA of the CDR3: TGCAGCGCGGGGGGACTCCTAGGCTACGAGCAGTACTTC. It encodes CSAGGLLGYEQYF.

CDR3 protein: CATLPSGNTIYF. CDR3 sequence (DNA): TGTGCCACCCTCCCCTCTGGAAACACCATATATTTT. The V gene is TRBV7-9, the J gene TRBJ1-3; D is ambiguous. Trimming took 10 bases from V and 0 from J, leaving 7 bases between them. CDR3 length: 12 amino acids. Per germline, CDR1 SEHNR and CDR2 FQNEAQ (reference sequence).

CDR3 in DNA: TGTGCCACCAGCAGAGATCCCCCGGCGGCCGTCAATCAGCCCCAGCATTTT. It translates to CATSRDPPAAVNQPQHF. This chain joins TRBV15 and TRBJ1-5; no definite D call. Germline V CDR1 and CDR2: LNHNV, YYDKDF (reference sequence). V dropped 0 bases and J dropped 3 bases, with 15 bases sitting between them. The CDR3 sequence is 17 residues long.

The CDR3 sequence: CASTLSAEGTEQYF. In DNA form, the CDR3 reads TGTGCCAGCACCCTTTCCGCGGAGGGCACCGAGCAGTACTTC. This chain joins TRBV28 and TRBJ2-7, with a tentative D call TRBD2 (6 bases). The CDR3 contains 14 residues. CDR1 MDHEN and CDR2 SYDVKM come from the germline V gene. V was pared by 7 bases and J by 6 bases, with 19 bases between.

The chain employs TRBV2 and TRBJ1-4; D is perhaps TRBD1 (5 bases). The CDR3 has 14 residues. V lost 2 bases to trimming and J lost 5 bases, with 9 bases between them. Per germline, CDR1 SNHLY and CDR2 FYNNEI. This CDR3 reads CASSERGRNEKLFF. The DNA for the CDR3 is TGTGCCAGCAGTGAAAGGGGCCGAAATGAAAAACTGTTTTTT.

V gene TRBV5-6 combines with J gene TRBJ1-5, with D possibly TRBD1 on 6 matching bases. V was trimmed by 3 bases and J by 6 bases, leaving 16 bases between them. CDR3 length: 15 residues. CDR1 and CDR2 (germline): SGHDT, YYEEEE. CDR3: CASSSLKQGSQPQHF. DNA for the CDR3: TGTGCCAGCAGCTCCCTAAAACAGGGAAGTCAGCCCCAGCATTTT.